This is a list of T cell receptor beta chains from one sample in a study of graft-versus-host responses after intestinal transplantation. Assay: immunoSEQ multiplex PCR; the TCRdb copy retains only in-frame clones and omits some. Found here are about 98,000 clones, less than 90% of them singletons; the top ten hold about a sixth. For these receptors, no antigen is known. The sequenced sample was unstimulated CD8+ T cells sorted from spleen or lymph node cells, obtained before intestinal transplant. The receptors were sampled from a human donor who received an intestinal transplant. Each CDR3 is given without its conserved first and last residue.

CDR3 length | V gene | CDR3 protein
12 | TRBV6-5 | ASSPDWTKNIQY
15 | TRBV5-1 | ASSFGTSGGPYNEQF
13 | TRBV6-1 | ASSPDWSSGNTIY
13 | TRBV9 | ASSGDYSSYNEQF
12 | TRBV7-2 | ASSLVAGFYEQY
14 | TRBV11-3 | ASSLAGPATNEKLF
10 | TRBV6-6 | ASSYSIETQY
13 | TRBV6-5 | ATRRTSLSADTQY
13 | TRBV7-3 | ASSLTPGQGREQY
11 | TRBV11-2 | ASSYKGAGEQF